This T cell receptor beta chain was sequenced during a study of early T cells in non-severe SARS-CoV-2 infection. The CDR3 totals 16 residues. Attachment of unique molecular identifiers was made to individual cDNA molecules. TCRdb re-analysed the 5' RACE reads in MiXCR, keeping a single row per CDR3 protein. The data show around 57,000 distinct CDR3 sequences, about a tenth seen once. In its sample, this clonotype was seen many times. The chain uses TRBV3-2 and TRBJ1-1; the tabulated D call, TRBD1, remains unverified against the DNA. TRBV3-2 is listed as a pseudogene. The sequencing sample was made of whole blood. The receptor comes from an adult who was a healthcare worker with PCR-confirmed SARS-CoV-2 infection or an uninfected control (not recorded which). The CDR3: CASSQDHRQGDTEAFF. The CDR3 nucleotides are TGTGCCAGCAGCCAAGATCATAGACAGGGGGACACTGAAGCTTTCTTT.